This TCR beta chain appears in the sequencing data of a study of T cells in Graves' hyperthyroidism and ophthalmopathy. Amplified TCR beta CDR3 regions came from RNA transcripts. The HTBI set primed first-round TCR CDR3 RT-PCR. TCRdb passed the multiplex PCR reads through MiXCR, listing each CDR3 protein once. The table lists 250,000 or so distinct CDR3 sequences, 16% of them singletons. Overall study findings and caveats: Most expanded thyroid clonotypes above 0.001 also appeared in blood.

This CDR3 is 14 amino acids long. V was clipped by 7 bases and J by 3 bases; unmatched bases: 6. Looked up from germline, CDR1 is LNHDA and CDR2 is SQIVND (reference sequence). Reasons for excluding patients were uncontrolled infection, other autoimmune disease, pregnancy or lactation. Isolation of PBMCs was performed on 8.5 to 10 ml fresh peripheral blood. Turning to this clonotype: Antigen specificity is unknown.

The TCR sequence derives from a woman between 18 and 29 years old with Graves' ophthalmopathy. The sample comprised blood. V gene TRBV19 combines with J gene TRBJ2-3, with 8 bases matching TRBD1. Here the CDR3 reads CASNKDRGTDTQYF. Here the CDR3 DNA reads TGTGCCAGTAATAAAGACAGGGGAACAGATACGCAGTATTTT.